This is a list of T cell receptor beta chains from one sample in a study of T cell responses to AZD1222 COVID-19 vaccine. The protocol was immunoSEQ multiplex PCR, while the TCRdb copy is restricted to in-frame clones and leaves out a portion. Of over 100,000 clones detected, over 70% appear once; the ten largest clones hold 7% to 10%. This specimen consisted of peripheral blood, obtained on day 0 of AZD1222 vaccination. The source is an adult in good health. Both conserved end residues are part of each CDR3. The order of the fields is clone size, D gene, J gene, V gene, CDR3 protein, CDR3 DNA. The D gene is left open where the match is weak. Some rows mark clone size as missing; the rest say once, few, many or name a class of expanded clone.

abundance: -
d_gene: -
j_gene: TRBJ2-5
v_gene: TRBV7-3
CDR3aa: CASSLGWKNQETQYF
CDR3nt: TGTGCCAGCAGCTTAGGATGGAAGAACCAAGAGACCCAGTACTTC

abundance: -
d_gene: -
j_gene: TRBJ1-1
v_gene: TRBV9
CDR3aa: CASSVRGSGNTEAFF
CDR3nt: TGTGCCAGCAGCGTGAGGGGTTCTGGGAACACTGAAGCTTTCTTT

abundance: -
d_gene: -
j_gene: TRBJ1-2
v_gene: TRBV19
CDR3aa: CASTSPGVGTNYGYTF
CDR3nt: TGTGCCAGTACCAGCCCCGGGGTCGGTACTAACTATGGCTACACCTTC

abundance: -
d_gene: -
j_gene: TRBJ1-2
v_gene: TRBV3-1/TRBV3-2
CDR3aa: CASSQWFILGQSPGYTF
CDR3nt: TGTGCCAGCAGCCAATGGTTTATTTTAGGACAGTCTCCAGGCTACACCTTC

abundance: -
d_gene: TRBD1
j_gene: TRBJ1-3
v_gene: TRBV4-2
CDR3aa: CASSQPIQGSGNTIYF
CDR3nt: TGTGCCAGCAGCCAACCTATACAGGGGTCCGGAAACACCATATATTTT

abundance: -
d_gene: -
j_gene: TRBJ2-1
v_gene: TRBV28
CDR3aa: CASSLWGGQFF
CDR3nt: TGTGCCAGCAGTTTATGGGGGGGGCAGTTCTTC

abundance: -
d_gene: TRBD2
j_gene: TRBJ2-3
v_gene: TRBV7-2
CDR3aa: CASVLAGATDTQYF
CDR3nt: TGTGCCAGCGTACTAGCGGGGGCGACAGATACGCAGTATTTT

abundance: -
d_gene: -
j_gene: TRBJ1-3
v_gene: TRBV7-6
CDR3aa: CASSFTGSAGNTIYF
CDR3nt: TGTGCCAGCAGCTTTACAGGGAGCGCTGGAAACACCATATATTTT

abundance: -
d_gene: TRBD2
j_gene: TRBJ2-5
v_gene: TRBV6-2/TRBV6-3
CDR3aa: CASSYIPSGRAEETQYF
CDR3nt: TGTGCCAGCAGTTACATTCCTAGCGGGAGGGCCGAAGAGACCCAGTACTTC

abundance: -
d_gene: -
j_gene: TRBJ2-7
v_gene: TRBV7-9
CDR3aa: CASSIKGSAYEQYF
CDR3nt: TGTGCCAGCAGCATAAAGGGGTCTGCCTACGAGCAGTACTTC

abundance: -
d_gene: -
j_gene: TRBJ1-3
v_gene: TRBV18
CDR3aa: CASSPGGANGNTIYF
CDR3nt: TGTGCCAGCTCACCGGGGGGCGCGAATGGAAACACCATATATTTT

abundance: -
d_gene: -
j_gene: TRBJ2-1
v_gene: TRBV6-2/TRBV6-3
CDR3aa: CASSYSIANEQFF
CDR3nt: TGTGCCAGCAGTTACTCGATAGCCAATGAGCAGTTCTTC

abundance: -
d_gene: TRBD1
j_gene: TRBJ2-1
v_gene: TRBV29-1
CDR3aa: CSVDPRDSSYNEQFF
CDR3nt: TGCAGCGTTGACCCTCGGGACAGTTCTTACAATGAGCAGTTCTTC

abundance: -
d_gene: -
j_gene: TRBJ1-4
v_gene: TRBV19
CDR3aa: CASRVALAGATNEKLFF
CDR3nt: TGTGCCAGCCGAGTAGCCCTAGCAGGGGCAACTAATGAAAAACTGTTTTTT

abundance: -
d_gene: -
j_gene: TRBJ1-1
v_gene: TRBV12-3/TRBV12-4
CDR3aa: CASSGTYEAFF
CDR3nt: TGTGCCAGCAGTGGGACTTATGAAGCTTTCTTT

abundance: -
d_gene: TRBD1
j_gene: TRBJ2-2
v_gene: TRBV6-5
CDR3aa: CASTQQGDLAGELFF
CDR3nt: TGTGCCAGCACACAGCAGGGGGATTTAGCCGGGGAGCTGTTTTTT

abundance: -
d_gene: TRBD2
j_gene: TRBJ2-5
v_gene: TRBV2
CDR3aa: CASSTLSGSETQYF
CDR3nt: TGTGCCAGTTCAACCCTCAGCGGGAGTGAGACCCAGTACTTC

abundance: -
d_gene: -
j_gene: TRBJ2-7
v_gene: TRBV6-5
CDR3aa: CASSYSFRRGSYEQYF
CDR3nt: TGTGCCAGCAGTTACTCGTTCCGGCGGGGCTCCTACGAGCAGTACTTC

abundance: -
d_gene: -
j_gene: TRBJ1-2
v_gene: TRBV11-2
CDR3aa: CASSLAGSYGYTF
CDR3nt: TGTGCCAGCAGCTTAGCGGGGTCCTATGGCTACACCTTC

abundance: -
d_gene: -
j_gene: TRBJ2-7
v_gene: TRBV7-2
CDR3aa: CASSLAGVYEQYF
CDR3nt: TGTGCCAGCAGCTTAGCAGGTGTCTACGAGCAGTACTTC

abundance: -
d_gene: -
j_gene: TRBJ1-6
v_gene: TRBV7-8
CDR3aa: CASSLAAGGNSPLHF
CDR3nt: TGTGCCAGCAGCTTAGCGGCAGGAGGGAATTCACCCCTCCACTTT

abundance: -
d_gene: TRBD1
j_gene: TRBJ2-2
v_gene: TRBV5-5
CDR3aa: CASSFRPGQGATGELFF
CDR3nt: TGTGCCAGCAGCTTCCGACCGGGACAGGGGGCGACCGGGGAGCTGTTTTTT

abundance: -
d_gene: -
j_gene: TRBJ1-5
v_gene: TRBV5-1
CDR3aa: CASSLYSSVNQPQHF
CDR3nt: TGCGCCAGCAGCTTATACAGTTCGGTGAATCAGCCCCAGCATTTT

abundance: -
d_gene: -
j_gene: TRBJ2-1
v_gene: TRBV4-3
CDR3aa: CASSLRDGLNEQFF
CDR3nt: TGCGCCAGCAGCCTCCGGGACGGACTTAATGAGCAGTTCTTC

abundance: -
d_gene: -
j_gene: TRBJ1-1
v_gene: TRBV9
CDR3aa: CASSVVRGVMNTEAFF
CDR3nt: TGTGCCAGCAGCGTAGTACGGGGGGTAATGAACACTGAAGCTTTCTTT

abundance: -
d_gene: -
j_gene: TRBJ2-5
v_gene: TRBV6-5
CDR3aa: CASSPGGPQETQYF
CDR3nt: TGTGCCAGCAGCCCCGGCGGGCCCCAAGAGACCCAGTACTTC

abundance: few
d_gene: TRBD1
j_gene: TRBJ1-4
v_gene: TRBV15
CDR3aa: CATSRDRGQGSATNEKLFF
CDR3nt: TGTGCCACCAGCAGAGATAGGGGACAGGGGAGCGCAACTAATGAAAAACTGTTTTTT

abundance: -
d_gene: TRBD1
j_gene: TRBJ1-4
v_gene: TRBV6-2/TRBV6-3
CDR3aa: CASSYSGNRGDEKLFF
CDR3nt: TGTGCCAGCAGTTACTCTGGAAACAGGGGAGACGAAAAACTGTTTTTT

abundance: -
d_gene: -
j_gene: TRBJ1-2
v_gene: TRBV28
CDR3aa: CATAVSVNYGYTF
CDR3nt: TGTGCCACCGCGGTGAGTGTGAACTATGGCTACACCTTC

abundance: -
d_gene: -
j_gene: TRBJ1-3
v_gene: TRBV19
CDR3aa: CASSIERSGGNTIYF
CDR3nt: TGTGCCAGTAGTATAGAAAGGTCGGGAGGAAACACCATATATTTT

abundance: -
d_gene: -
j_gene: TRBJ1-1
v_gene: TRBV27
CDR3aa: CASSFGGTGTEAFF
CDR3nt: TGTGCCAGCAGTTTTGGGGGAACGGGGACTGAAGCTTTCTTT